A selection of T cell receptor beta chains follows, all from one sample in a study of OX40 agonist ivuxolimab in advanced cancers. Generated by immunoSEQ multiplex PCR, the TCRdb table keeps only in-frame clones and is missing some. The data show roughly 46,000 clones, with around nine tenths seen just once and more than 13% held by the top ten. Sample: CD4+ or CD8+ T cells sorted from blood, taken in a trial of the OX40 agonist ivuxolimab. The receptors were gathered from an adult with an advanced solid tumor such as melanoma, head and neck, liver or kidney cancer. Each CDR3 is given with its conserved first and last residue. A D gene is named only where the DNA matches it firmly. The size entry is marked missing in some rows and otherwise reads once, few, many or a size class.

d_call j_call clone_size v_call cdr3_aa cdr3_nt
. TRBJ1-1 . TRBV13 CASSLQNTEAFF TGTGCCAGCAGCCTGCAGAACACTGAAGCTTTCTTT
. TRBJ1-6 . TRBV10-3 CAIRGANTDSPLHF TGTGCCATCAGAGGGGCCAACACGGATTCACCCCTCCACTTT
. TRBJ1-1 . TRBV6-5 CASSDERVNTEAFF TGTGCCAGCAGTGACGAACGGGTGAACACTGAAGCTTTCTTT
TRBD1 TRBJ2-2 . TRBV7-6 CASSFGTGGFGELFF TGTGCCAGCAGCTTTGGGACAGGGGGATTTGGGGAGCTGTTTTTT
TRBD2 TRBJ2-5 . TRBV28 CASSLVGGSGETQYF TGTGCCAGCAGTTTGGTGGGAGGGTCGGGAGAGACCCAGTACTTC
TRBD2 TRBJ2-1 . TRBV4-1 CASSHTSGNANEQFF TGCGCCAGCAGCCACACTAGCGGGAATGCGAATGAGCAGTTCTTC
. TRBJ1-5 . TRBV12-5 CASGLVLRGRGYSNQPQHF TGTGCTAGTGGTTTGGTCCTTCGGGGCAGGGGCTATAGCAATCAGCCCCAGCATTTT
. TRBJ1-3 . TRBV6-6 CASRPSSGNTIYF TGTGCCAGCAGACCAAGCTCTGGAAACACCATATATTTT
. TRBJ2-1 . TRBV11-2 CASSPQRVPTNEQFF TGTGCCAGCAGCCCTCAGCGGGTTCCAACCAATGAGCAGTTCTTC
TRBD2 TRBJ2-2 . TRBV5-1 CASSLTSGRANTGELFF TGCGCCAGCAGCTTGACTAGCGGGAGGGCGAACACCGGGGAGCTGTTTTTT
. TRBJ2-2 . TRBV2 CASRGSSYTGELFF TGTGCCAGCAGGGGGAGTTCTTACACCGGGGAGCTGTTTTTT
. TRBJ2-7 . TRBV6-1 CASRKSTLLPYEQYF TGTGCCAGCAGAAAGTCGACATTACTGCCCTACGAGCAGTACTTC
TRBD2 TRBJ2-7 . TRBV7-9 CASSPIPRSGSSYEQYF TGTGCCAGCAGCCCCATCCCAAGGAGCGGGAGTTCGTACGAGCAGTACTTC
TRBD2 TRBJ2-1 . TRBV28 CASSLLATGTSGKQFF TGTGCCAGCAGTTTGCTTGCCACCGGGACTAGCGGGAAGCAGTTCTTC
. TRBJ1-2 . TRBV28 CASSLVGDYGYTF TGTGCCAGCAGTTTGGTTGGAGACTATGGCTACACCTTC
TRBD1 TRBJ1-2 . TRBV27 CASSPDRNYGYTF TGTGCCAGCAGTCCGGACAGGAACTATGGCTACACCTTC
. TRBJ1-6 once TRBV19 CASRAELGYSPLHF TGTGCCAGCCGGGCAGAACTTGGCTATTCACCCCTCCACTTT
TRBD1 TRBJ1-2 . TRBV6-6 CASSQQGNYGYTF TGTGCCAGCAGTCAACAGGGGAACTATGGCTACACCTTC
. TRBJ1-4 . TRBV7-2 CASSLYRGAPNEKLFF TGTGCCAGCAGCTTGTATCGGGGAGCCCCTAATGAAAAACTGTTTTTT
. TRBJ1-1 . TRBV11-2 CASSLDRGGNTEAFF TGTGCCAGCAGCTTAGATCGGGGGGGTAACACTGAAGCTTTCTTT
TRBD1 TRBJ2-5 . TRBV28 CASSSLGQGAKETQYF TGTGCCAGCAGTTCGTTGGGCCAGGGGGCGAAAGAGACCCAGTACTTC
TRBD1 TRBJ2-1 . TRBV5-1 CASSRPGQGANEQFF TGCGCCAGCAGCCGACCGGGACAGGGCGCCAATGAGCAGTTCTTC
TRBD1 TRBJ1-5 . TRBV30 CAWSPDRSFSNQPQHF TGTGCCTGGAGTCCGGACAGGAGCTTTAGCAATCAGCCCCAGCATTTT
. TRBJ2-1 once TRBV9 CASSGPLKRDEQFF TGTGCCAGCAGCGGACCCTTAAAGAGAGATGAGCAGTTCTTC
. TRBJ1-5 . TRBV28 CASSPYERRNQPQHF TGTGCCAGCAGCCCCTACGAGAGGCGTAATCAGCCCCAGCATTTT
TRBD1 TRBJ2-7 . TRBV7-6 CASSLDRDRLGEQYF TGTGCCAGCAGCTTAGACCGGGACAGGCTCGGCGAGCAGTACTTC
. TRBJ1-1 . TRBV27 CASSPRMATEAFF TGTGCCAGCAGTCCGCGTATGGCCACTGAAGCTTTCTTT
. TRBJ2-1 . TRBV27 CASSRQGWGNEQFF TGTGCCAGCAGTAGACAAGGTTGGGGCAATGAGCAGTTCTTC
TRBD1 TRBJ2-1 . TRBV19 CASTQRRDRNNEQFF TGTGCCAGTACCCAGAGGAGGGACAGGAACAATGAGCAGTTCTTC
. TRBJ2-5 . TRBV19 CASSGRIQETQYF TGTGCCAGTTCGGGACGTATCCAAGAGACCCAGTACTTC
. TRBJ1-1 once TRBV19 CASSPRIRGAAEAFF TGTGCCAGTAGTCCCCGGATTCGGGGCGCGGCTGAAGCTTTCTTT
. TRBJ1-6 . TRBV7-2 CASSRSSYNSPLHF TGTGCCAGCAGCCGAAGCTCCTATAATTCACCCCTCCACTTT
TRBD1 TRBJ2-7 . TRBV9 CASSFNRETGVLSEQYF TGTGCCAGCAGCTTCAACCGGGAAACAGGGGTCTTAAGCGAGCAGTACTTC
. TRBJ2-6 . TRBV5-6 CASSPGVVSGANVLTF TGTGCCAGCAGCCCCGGTGTAGTCTCTGGGGCCAACGTCCTGACTTTC
TRBD2 TRBJ2-3 . TRBV5-5 CASSPRTSSLTDTQYF TGTGCCAGCAGCCCGCGGACTAGCAGCCTCACAGATACGCAGTATTTT
. TRBJ1-4 . TRBV18 CATQTAANEKLFF TGTGCCACCCAAACAGCGGCTAATGAAAAACTGTTTTTT
. TRBJ2-5 . TRBV5-1 CASSLGDQETQYF TGCGCCAGCAGCTTGGGCGACCAAGAGACCCAGTACTTC
. TRBJ2-7 . TRBV5-5 CASTLNWDPLYEQYF TGTGCCAGCACCCTCAACTGGGACCCTCTCTACGAGCAGTACTTC
. TRBJ2-1 . TRBV28 CASKEGGLHEQFF TGTGCCAGTAAGGAGGGTGGTTTGCATGAGCAGTTCTTC
. TRBJ2-1 once TRBV30 CAGLRSSYNEQFF TGTGCCGGCCTCAGGAGTTCCTACAATGAGCAGTTCTTC
TRBD2 TRBJ2-1 . TRBV4-1 CASSQGGTSASHEQFF TGCGCCAGCAGCCAAGGAGGGACTAGCGCTAGCCATGAGCAGTTCTTC
. TRBJ2-2 . TRBV28 CASSFQRVSTGELFF TGTGCCAGCAGTTTCCAGCGGGTATCAACCGGGGAGCTGTTTTTT
. TRBJ1-1 . TRBV28 CASSFAGMNTEAFF TGTGCCAGCAGTTTTGCAGGGATGAACACTGAAGCTTTCTTT
. TRBJ2-1 . TRBV19 CASSYRSYNEQFF TGTGCCAGTAGTTACCGCTCCTACAATGAGCAGTTCTTC
. TRBJ1-2 few TRBV11-1 CASSLGPGDYGYTF TGTGCCAGCAGCTTAGGTCCGGGGGACTATGGCTACACCTTC
. TRBJ2-1 . TRBV28 CASSFVYNEQFF TGTGCCAGCAGTTTTGTTTACAATGAGCAGTTCTTC
TRBD2 TRBJ2-7 . TRBV15 CATSTTLAGLYEQYF TGTGCCACCAGCACAACACTAGCGGGACTCTACGAGCAGTACTTC
TRBD1 TRBJ2-7 . TRBV9 CASSVEQGASYEQYF TGTGCCAGCAGCGTGGAACAGGGGGCCTCCTACGAGCAGTACTTC
. TRBJ1-2 once TRBV15 CATSRDRGGGSGYTF TGTGCCACCAGCAGAGATCGCGGCGGGGGAAGCGGCTACACCTTC
TRBD1 TRBJ1-1 . TRBV27 CASSADRVMNTEAFF TGTGCCAGCAGTGCCGACAGGGTCATGAACACTGAAGCTTTCTTT